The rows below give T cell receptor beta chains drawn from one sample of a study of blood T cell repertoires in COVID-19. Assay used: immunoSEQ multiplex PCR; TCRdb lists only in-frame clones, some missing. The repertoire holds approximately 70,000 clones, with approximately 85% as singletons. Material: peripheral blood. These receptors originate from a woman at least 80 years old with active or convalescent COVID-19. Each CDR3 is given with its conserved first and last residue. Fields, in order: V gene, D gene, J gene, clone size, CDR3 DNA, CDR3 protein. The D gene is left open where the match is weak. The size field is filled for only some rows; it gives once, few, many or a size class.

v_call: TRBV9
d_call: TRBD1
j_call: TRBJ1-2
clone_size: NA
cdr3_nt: TGTGCCAGCAGCGTAGGGGTGAGACAGGGGGACTATGGCTACACCTTC
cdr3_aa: CASSVGVRQGDYGYTF

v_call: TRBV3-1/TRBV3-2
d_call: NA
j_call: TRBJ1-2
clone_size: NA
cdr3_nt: TGTGCCAGCAGCCAAGACGGGTATGGCTACACCTTC
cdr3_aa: CASSQDGYGYTF

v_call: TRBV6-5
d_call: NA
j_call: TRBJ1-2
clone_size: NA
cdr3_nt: TGTGCCGCAGCGATAGGGGCTAACTATGGCTACACCTTC
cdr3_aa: CAAAIGANYGYTF

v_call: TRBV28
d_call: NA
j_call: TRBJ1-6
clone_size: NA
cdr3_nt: TGTGCCAGCGCCTCAACGGAGGGCCTCAATTCACCCCTCCACTTT
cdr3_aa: CASASTEGLNSPLHF

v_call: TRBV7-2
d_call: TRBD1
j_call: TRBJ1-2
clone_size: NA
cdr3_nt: TGTGCCAGCAACAACTGGGACAGGGGGTCGGACTATGGCTACACCTTC
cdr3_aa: CASNNWDRGSDYGYTF

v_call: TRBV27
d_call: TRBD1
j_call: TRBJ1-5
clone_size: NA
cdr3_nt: TGTGCCAGCAGTCAGGGGGTCTATCAGCCCCAGCATTTT
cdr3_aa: CASSQGVYQPQHF

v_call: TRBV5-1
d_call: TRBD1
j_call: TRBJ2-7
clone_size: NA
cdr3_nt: TGCGCCAGCCGAACTGGGACAGGACCCTACGAGCAGTACTTC
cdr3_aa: CASRTGTGPYEQYF

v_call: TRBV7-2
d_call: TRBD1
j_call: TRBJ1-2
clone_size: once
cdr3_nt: TGTGCCAGCAGCTTAGGTCCCCCCAGGGGGTCAGGTGGTGGCTACACCTTC
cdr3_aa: CASSLGPPRGSGGGYTF

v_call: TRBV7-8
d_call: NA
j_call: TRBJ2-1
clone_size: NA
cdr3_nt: TGTGCCAGCAGCTTCCTGACTGCCTCCTACAATGAGCAGTTCTTC
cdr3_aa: CASSFLTASYNEQFF

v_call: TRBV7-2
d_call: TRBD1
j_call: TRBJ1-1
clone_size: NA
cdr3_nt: TGTGCCAGCAGCTTAGATTTAACAGGGGGCGCAGCTTTCTTT
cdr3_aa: CASSLDLTGGAAFF

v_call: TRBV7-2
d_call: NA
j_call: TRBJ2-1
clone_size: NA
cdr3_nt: TGTGCCAGCAGCATCGGAGGCTATGAGCAGTTCTTC
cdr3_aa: CASSIGGYEQFF

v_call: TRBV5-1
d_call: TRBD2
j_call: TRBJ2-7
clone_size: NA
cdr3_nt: TGCGCCAGCAGCTTGTCGGGAGGACCCTACGAGCAGTACTTC
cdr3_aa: CASSLSGGPYEQYF

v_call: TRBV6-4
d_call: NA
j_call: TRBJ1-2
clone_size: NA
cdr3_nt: TGTGCCAGCAGTGACCGGAGCCGGGACTTTAACTATGGCTACACCTTC
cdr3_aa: CASSDRSRDFNYGYTF

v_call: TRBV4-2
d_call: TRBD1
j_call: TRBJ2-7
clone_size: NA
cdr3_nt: TGTGCCAGCAGCGTCCGACAGGGGGGGACCTACGAGCAGTACTTC
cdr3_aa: CASSVRQGGTYEQYF

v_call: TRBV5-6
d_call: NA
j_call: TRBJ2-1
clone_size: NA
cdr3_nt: TGTGCCAGCAGCTGGATGACGGGGGAGCAGTTCTTC
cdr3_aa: CASSWMTGEQFF

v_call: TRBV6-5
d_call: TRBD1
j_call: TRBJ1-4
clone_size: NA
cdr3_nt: TGTGCCAGCAGTTACTCCGGACAGGGCAGGGAAAAACTGTTTTTT
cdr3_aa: CASSYSGQGREKLFF

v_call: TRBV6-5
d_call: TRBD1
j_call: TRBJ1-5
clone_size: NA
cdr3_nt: TGTGCCAGCAGCGTTCCGGGACAGGGACGTCAGCCCCAGCATTTT
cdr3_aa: CASSVPGQGRQPQHF

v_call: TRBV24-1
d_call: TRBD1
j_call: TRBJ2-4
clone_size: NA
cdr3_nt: TGTGCCACCAGTGGTTCAGGGGGCGGTAAAAACATTCAGTACTTC
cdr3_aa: CATSGSGGGKNIQYF